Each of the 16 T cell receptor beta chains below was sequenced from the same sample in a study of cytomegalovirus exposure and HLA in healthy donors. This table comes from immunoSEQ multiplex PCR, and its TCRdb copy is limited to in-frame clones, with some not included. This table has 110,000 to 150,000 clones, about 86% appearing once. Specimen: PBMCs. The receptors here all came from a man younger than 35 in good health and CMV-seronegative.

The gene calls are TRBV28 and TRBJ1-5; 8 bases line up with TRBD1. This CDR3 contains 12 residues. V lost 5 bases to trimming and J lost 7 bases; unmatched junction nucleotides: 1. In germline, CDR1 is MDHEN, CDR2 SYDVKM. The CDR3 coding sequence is TGTGCCAGCAGTAGACAGGGGCAGCCCCAGCATTTT. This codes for CASSRQGQPQHF.

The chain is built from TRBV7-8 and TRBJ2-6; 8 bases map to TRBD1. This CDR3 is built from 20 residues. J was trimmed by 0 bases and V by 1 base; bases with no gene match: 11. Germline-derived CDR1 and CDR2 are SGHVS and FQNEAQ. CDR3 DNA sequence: TGTGCCAGCAGCTTAGTGCGTCGCACAGGGGGAACCTCTGGGGCCAACGTCCTGACTTTC. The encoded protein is CASSLVRRTGGTSGANVLTF. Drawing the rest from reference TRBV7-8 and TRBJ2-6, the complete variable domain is GAGVSQSPRYKVAKRGQDVALRCDPISGHVSLFWYQQALGQGPEFLTYFQNEAQLDKSGLPSDRFFAERPEGSVSTLKIQRTQQEDSAVYLCASSLVRRTGGTSGANVLTFGAGSRLTVL.

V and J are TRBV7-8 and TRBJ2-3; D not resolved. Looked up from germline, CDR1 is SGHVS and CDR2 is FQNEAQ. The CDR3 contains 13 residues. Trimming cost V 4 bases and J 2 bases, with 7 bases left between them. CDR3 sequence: CASSSLFTDTQYF. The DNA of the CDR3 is TGTGCCAGCAGCTCTCTCTTCACAGATACGCAGTATTTT.

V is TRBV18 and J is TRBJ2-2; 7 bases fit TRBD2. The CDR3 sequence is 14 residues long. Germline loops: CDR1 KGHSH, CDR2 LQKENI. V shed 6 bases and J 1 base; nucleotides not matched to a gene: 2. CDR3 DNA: TGTGCCAGCTCCGGACTAGTGAACACCGGGGAGCTGTTTTTT. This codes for CASSGLVNTGELFF.

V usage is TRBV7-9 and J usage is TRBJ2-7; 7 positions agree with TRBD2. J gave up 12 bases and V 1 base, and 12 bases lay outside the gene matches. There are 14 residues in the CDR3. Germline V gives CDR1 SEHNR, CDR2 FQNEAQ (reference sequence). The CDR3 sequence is CASSLDLADLPGYF. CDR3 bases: TGTGCCAGCAGCTTAGATCTAGCGGACCTACCCGGGTACTTC.

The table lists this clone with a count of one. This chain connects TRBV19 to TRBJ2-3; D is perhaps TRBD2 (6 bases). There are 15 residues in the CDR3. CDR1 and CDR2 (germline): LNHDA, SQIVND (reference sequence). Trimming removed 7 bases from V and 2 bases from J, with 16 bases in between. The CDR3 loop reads CASTGSGRYTDTQYF. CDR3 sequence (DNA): TGTGCCAGTACCGGGAGCGGACGTTACACAGATACGCAGTATTTT. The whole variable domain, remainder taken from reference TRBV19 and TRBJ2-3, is DGGITQSPKYLFRKEGQNVTLSCEQNLNHDAMYWYRQDPGQGLRLIYYSQIVNDFQKGDIAEGYSVSREKKESFPLTVTSAQKNPTAFYLCASTGSGRYTDTQYFGPGTRLTVL.

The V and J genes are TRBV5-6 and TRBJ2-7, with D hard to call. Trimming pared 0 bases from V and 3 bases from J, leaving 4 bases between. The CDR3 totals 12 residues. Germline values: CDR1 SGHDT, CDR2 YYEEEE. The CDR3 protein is CASSLANYEQYF. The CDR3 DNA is TGTGCCAGCAGCTTGGCCAACTACGAGCAGTACTTC.

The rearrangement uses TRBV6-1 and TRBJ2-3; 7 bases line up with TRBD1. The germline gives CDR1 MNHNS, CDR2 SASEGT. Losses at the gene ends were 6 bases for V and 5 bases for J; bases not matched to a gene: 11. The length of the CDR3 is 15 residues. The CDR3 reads CASRSMGQPKDTQYF. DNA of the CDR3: TGTGCCAGCAGGAGCATGGGACAGCCTAAAGATACGCAGTATTTT.

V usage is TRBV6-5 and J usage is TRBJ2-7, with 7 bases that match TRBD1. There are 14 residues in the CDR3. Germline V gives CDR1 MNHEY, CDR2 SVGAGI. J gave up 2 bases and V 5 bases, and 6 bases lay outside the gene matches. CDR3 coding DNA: TGTGCCAGCAGTCGCCGACAGGGAACCTACGAGCAGTACTTC. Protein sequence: CASSRRQGTYEQYF.

The CDR3 DNA follows: TGTGCCAGCAGTTACGCTTCGGGGGGCCTTGGCTACACCTTC. It encodes CASSYASGGLGYTF. The rearrangement joins TRBV27 to TRBJ1-2; weak D call: TRBD1 (6 bases). The CDR3 extends over 14 amino acids. CDR1 is MNHEY and CDR2 is SMNVEV in the germline V gene (reference sequence). Trimming removed 4 bases at V and 7 bases at J, with 16 bases between.

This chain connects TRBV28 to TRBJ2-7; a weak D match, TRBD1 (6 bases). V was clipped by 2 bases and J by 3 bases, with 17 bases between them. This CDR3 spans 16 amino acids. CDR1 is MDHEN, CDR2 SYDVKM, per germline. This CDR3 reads CASSLGTGPTIYEQYF. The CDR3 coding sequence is TGTGCCAGCAGTTTAGGAACAGGGCCCACCATCTACGAGCAGTACTTC.

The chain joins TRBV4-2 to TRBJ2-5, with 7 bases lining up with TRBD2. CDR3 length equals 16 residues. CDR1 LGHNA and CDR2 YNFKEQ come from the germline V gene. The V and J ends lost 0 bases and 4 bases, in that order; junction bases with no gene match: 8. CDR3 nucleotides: TGTGCCAGCAGCCAAGATATGGGAACGGGGGGAGAGACCCAGTACTTC. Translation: CASSQDMGTGGETQYF.

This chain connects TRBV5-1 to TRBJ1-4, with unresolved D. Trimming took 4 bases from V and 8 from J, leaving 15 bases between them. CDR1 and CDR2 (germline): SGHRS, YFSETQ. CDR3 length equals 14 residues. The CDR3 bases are TGCGCCAGCAGCCTTTCGCCGGGTCGGGAAAAACTGTTTTTT. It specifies CASSLSPGREKLFF. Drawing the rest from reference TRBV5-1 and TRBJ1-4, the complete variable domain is KAGVTQTPRYLIKTRGQQVTLSCSPISGHRSVSWYQQTPGQGLQFLFEYFSETQRNKGNFPGRFSGRQFSNSRSEMNVSTLELGDSALYLCASSLSPGREKLFFGSGTQLSVL.

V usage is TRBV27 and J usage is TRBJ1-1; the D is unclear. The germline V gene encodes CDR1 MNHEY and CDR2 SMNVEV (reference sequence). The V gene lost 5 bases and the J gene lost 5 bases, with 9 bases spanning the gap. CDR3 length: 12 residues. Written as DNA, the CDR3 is TGTGCCAGCAGTCCCCCGGGGACTGAAGCTTTCTTT. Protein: CASSPPGTEAFF.

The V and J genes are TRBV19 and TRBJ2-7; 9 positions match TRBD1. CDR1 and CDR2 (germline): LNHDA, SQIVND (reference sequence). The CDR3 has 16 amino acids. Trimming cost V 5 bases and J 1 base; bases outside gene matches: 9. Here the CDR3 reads CASSPTGGIGSYEQYF. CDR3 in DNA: TGTGCCAGTAGTCCCACAGGGGGCATTGGTTCCTACGAGCAGTACTTC. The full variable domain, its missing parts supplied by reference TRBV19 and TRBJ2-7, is DGGITQSPKYLFRKEGQNVTLSCEQNLNHDAMYWYRQDPGQGLRLIYYSQIVNDFQKGDIAEGYSVSREKKESFPLTVTSAQKNPTAFYLCASSPTGGIGSYEQYFGPGTRLTVT.

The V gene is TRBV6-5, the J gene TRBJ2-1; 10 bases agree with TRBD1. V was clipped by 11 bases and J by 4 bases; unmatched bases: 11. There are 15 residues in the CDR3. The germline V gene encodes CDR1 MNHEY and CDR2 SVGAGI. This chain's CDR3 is CAAQPGQGSYNEQFF. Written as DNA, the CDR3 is TGTGCCGCCCAACCGGGACAGGGGTCTTACAATGAGCAGTTCTTC.